A single sample is the source of the 10 T cell receptor beta chains below, sequenced in a study of blood T cell repertoires in COVID-19. Sequenced by immunoSEQ multiplex PCR; TCRdb stores in-frame clones only, minus some. Found here are about 39,000 clones, roughly 90% of them singletons; the top ten hold 20% to 25%. Source material: peripheral blood. Receptor source: a man in his fifties or sixties with acute or convalescent COVID-19.

The genes are TRBV28 and TRBJ2-3; maybe TRBD2 (5 bases). V gave up 3 bases and J gave up 0 bases, with 19 bases separating them. The CDR3 has 18 residues. Germline V gene lookup returns CDR1 MDHEN and CDR2 SYDVKM. CDR3 bases: TGTGCCAGCAGTTTTGCGGGCGACTTTCCCCAAAGCACAGATACGCAGTATTTT. Its protein is CASSFAGDFPQSTDTQYF.

This clone has just one count. V is TRBV5-1 and J is TRBJ2-3, with 7 bases lining up with TRBD2. The CDR3 totals 15 residues. Germline CDR1 and CDR2: SGHRS and YFSETQ. Trimming removed 0 bases from V and 6 bases from J; junction bases left unmatched: 7. CDR3 protein: CASSLDGRAADTQYF. CDR3 coding DNA: TGCGCCAGCAGCTTGGATGGGAGGGCCGCGGATACGCAGTATTTT.

DNA of the CDR3: TGTGCCAGCAGTCCAGCACTACTCAGGGGACTAAATCAGCCCCAGCATTTT. Its translation: CASSPALLRGLNQPQHF. The chain uses TRBV28 and TRBJ1-5; maybe TRBD1 (6 bases). Trimming left V 5 bases short and J 4 bases short, with 21 bases between. Germline V gene lookup returns CDR1 MDHEN and CDR2 SYDVKM. CDR3 size: 17 residues.

The chain carries TRBV12-3 or TRBV12-4 and TRBJ1-2, with D tentatively TRBD1 (6 bases). V lost 5 bases and J 7 bases, leaving 14 bases between the germline ends. This CDR3 spans 13 amino acids. The CDR3 nucleotides are TGTGCCAGCAGTCCACAGGGTCAGGGTGGCTACACCTTC. This gives the protein CASSPQGQGGYTF.

The chain uses TRBV10-1 and TRBJ2-1, with 13 positions matching TRBD2. V dropped 3 bases and J dropped 10; count of bases not matched to a gene: 6. The CDR3 contains 15 residues. CDR1 is WNHNN and CDR2 is SYGVQD in the germline V gene (reference sequence). CDR3 protein: CASSDGLAGDREQFF. In nucleotides, the CDR3 is TGCGCCAGCAGTGATGGACTAGCGGGGGACCGAGAGCAGTTCTTC.

The DNA of the CDR3 is TGTGCCACCAGTGTAATAGATACGCAGTATTTT. Translated, it gives CATSVIDTQYF. The chain carries TRBV24-1 and TRBJ2-3; D ambiguous. The V gene's germline CDR1 is KGHDR and CDR2 SFDVKD. Deletions cut 5 bases from V and 5 bases from J, with 4 bases between. This CDR3 region has 11 residues.

This chain uses TRBV5-4 with TRBJ2-3; 10 positions agree with TRBD2. Germline trimming cut 1 base from V and 4 bases from J; bases unmatched to any gene: 6. This CDR3 contains 16 residues. Germline CDR1 is SGHNT and CDR2 is YYREEE (reference sequence). CDR3 amino acids: CASSLPASGSPDTQYF. In nucleotides, the CDR3 is TGTGCCAGCAGCTTGCCGGCTAGCGGGAGCCCAGATACGCAGTATTTT.

The rearrangement uses TRBV7-2 and TRBJ2-4; 9 bases are shared with TRBD1. J lost 9 bases, V lost 2 bases, and 8 bases had no gene match. The V gene's germline CDR1 is SGHTA and CDR2 FQGNSA. The CDR3 sequence is 15 residues long. The CDR3 nucleotides read TGTGCCAGCAGCTTAAAGGGACAGGGAAGTATCATTCAGTACTTC. It yields the protein CASSLKGQGSIIQYF.

The table lists this clone with a few counts. V is TRBV6-1 and J is TRBJ2-1; D perhaps matches TRBD1 (5 bases). The length of the CDR3 is 13 residues. Per germline, CDR1 MNHNS and CDR2 SASEGT. Deletions cut 1 base from V and 8 bases from J, with 9 bases between. CDR3 nucleotides: TGTGCCAGCAGTGAAGTTTGGGGCCATGAGCAGTTCTTC. It codes for CASSEVWGHEQFF.

The chain combines TRBV6-2 or TRBV6-3 with TRBJ2-5; no reliable D call. V shed 5 bases and J shed 8 bases, with 9 bases lying between them. The germline gives CDR1 MNHEY, CDR2 SVGEGT. CDR3 length equals 11 residues. The CDR3 DNA reads TGTGCCAGCAGTCGAAAGAGCACCCAGTACTTC. Translated: CASSRKSTQYF.